Following are 15 T cell receptor beta chains from one sample sequenced in a study of blood T cell repertoires in COVID-19. Assay used: immunoSEQ multiplex PCR; TCRdb lists only in-frame clones, some missing. Seen here are about 83,000 clones, around nine tenths observed once, and the top ten hold about 8.5%. Input material: peripheral blood. These receptors were obtained from a man at least 80 years old with active or convalescent COVID-19.

The chain has TRBV18 and TRBJ1-1, with 7 bases identical to TRBD1. Per germline, CDR1 KGHSH and CDR2 LQKENI. V was clipped by 3 bases and J by 0 bases; unmatched bases: 7. The CDR3 spans 16 residues. The CDR3 reads CASSPRDRIMNTEAFF. The DNA of the CDR3 is TGTGCCAGCTCACCCCGGGACAGAATCATGAACACTGAAGCTTTCTTT. Using reference TRBV18 and TRBJ1-1 for the parts outside the CDR3, the full variable domain is NAGVMQNPRHLVRRRGQEARLRCSPMKGHSHVYWYRQLPEEGLKFMVYLQKENIIDESGMPKERFSAEFPKEGPSILRIQQVVRGDSAAYFCASSPRDRIMNTEAFFGQGTRLTVV.

J is TRBJ2-3 and V is TRBV15; maybe TRBD2 (7 bases). The V gene's germline CDR1 is LNHNV and CDR2 YYDKDF (reference sequence). V was clipped by 0 bases and J by 8 bases, with 18 bases between them. There are 16 residues in the CDR3. The CDR3 bases are TGTGCCACCAGCAGAGAACCGGGGGGCGGCGGAAGTACGCAGTATTTT. Encoded protein: CATSREPGGGGSTQYF.

The chain carries TRBV11-2 and TRBJ2-2, with a tentative D call TRBD2 (5 bases). This CDR3 has 16 residues. V dropped 5 bases and J dropped 3 bases, with 16 bases sitting between them. The germline V gene encodes CDR1 SGHAT and CDR2 FQNNGV. DNA of the CDR3: TGTGCCAGCAGCCGTGTGGGCAGGACTGACACCGGGGAGCTGTTTTTT. Residues: CASSRVGRTDTGELFF.

This chain joins TRBV28 and TRBJ1-5; D is unresolved. CDR3 length: 13 residues. Between the trimmed V and J ends, which lost 8 bases and 7 bases, there was a span of 15 bases. Germline CDR1 and CDR2: MDHEN and SYDVKM. CDR3 region: CASRPAREQPQHF. The CDR3 region has the DNA TGTGCCAGCCGGCCGGCACGGGAGCAGCCCCAGCATTTT.

The chain combines TRBV9 with TRBJ1-1; 7 nucleotides match TRBD1. The CDR3 sequence is 15 residues long. J lost 5 bases, V lost 3 bases, and 10 bases had no gene match. Per the germline V gene, CDR1 is SGDLS and CDR2 is YYNGEE. The CDR3 DNA is TGTGCCAGCAGCGATAGACAGGGCGGGAGGACTGAAGCTTTCTTT. Translated, it gives CASSDRQGGRTEAFF.

The V gene is TRBV11-3, the J gene TRBJ2-3, with 8 bases that match TRBD2. Per the germline V gene, CDR1 is SGHNT and CDR2 is YENEEA. J was trimmed by 7 bases and V by 5 bases; bases with no gene match: 11. The CDR3 runs to 15 residues. CDR3 in DNA: TGTGCCAGCAGCCCCACCGGGACTAGGGGAAATACGCAGTATTTT. This translates into CASSPTGTRGNTQYF.

The chain employs TRBV11-3 and TRBJ2-5, with no clear D. In germline, CDR1 is SGHNT, CDR2 YENEEA. The CDR3 has 13 amino acids. V dropped 4 bases and J dropped 5 bases, with 11 bases sitting between them. The CDR3 is CASSSLLRETQYF. In nucleotides, the CDR3 is TGTGCCAGCAGCTCACTACTAAGGGAGACCCAGTACTTC.

The V call is TRBV11-3, the J call TRBJ2-2; D is undetermined. The germline V gene has CDR1 SGHNT and CDR2 YENEEA. CDR3 length: 13 amino acids. V shed 0 bases and J shed 7 bases, with 6 bases lying between them. The CDR3 spells CASSLDLSGELFF. The DNA for the CDR3 is TGTGCCAGCAGCTTAGATCTAAGCGGGGAGCTGTTTTTT. The whole variable domain, filled in from reference TRBV11-3 and TRBJ2-2, reads EAGVVQSPRYKIIEKKQPVAFWCNPISGHNTLYWYLQNLGQGPELLIRYENEEAVDDSQLPKDRFSAERLKGVDSTLKIQPAELGDSAVYLCASSLDLSGELFFGEGSRLTVL.

The rearrangement joins TRBV19 to TRBJ1-1, with a weak D call TRBD1 (5 bases). There are 15 residues in the CDR3. V lost 7 bases and J lost 0, with 15 bases in between. Germline V CDR1 and CDR2: LNHDA, SQIVND (reference sequence). CDR3 loop: CASKPKGGVNTEAFF. DNA for the CDR3: TGTGCCAGTAAACCGAAAGGAGGGGTGAACACTGAAGCTTTCTTT.

This clone has only one observation. The genes are TRBV6-5 and TRBJ1-5; D perhaps matches TRBD1 (5 bases). The V end lost 6 bases, the J end lost 2 bases, and 14 bases lay between the germline ends. Germline values: CDR1 MNHEY, CDR2 SVGAGI. The CDR3 has 15 amino acids. This chain's CDR3 is CASRATGDGNQPQHF. The DNA for the CDR3 is TGTGCCAGCAGAGCCACAGGAGATGGCAATCAGCCCCAGCATTTT.

The chain couples TRBV28 to TRBJ1-4; D not certain. This CDR3 spans 14 amino acids. Germline V gene lookup returns CDR1 MDHEN and CDR2 SYDVKM. V was clipped by 4 bases and J by 0 bases, with 6 bases between them. The chain's CDR3 is CASSWAATNEKLFF. The CDR3 coding sequence is TGTGCCAGCAGTTGGGCAGCAACTAATGAAAAACTGTTTTTT. Together with reference TRBV28 and TRBJ1-4, the CDR3 gives the full variable domain: DVKVTQSSRYLVKRTGEKVFLECVQDMDHENMFWYRQDPGLGLRLIYFSYDVKMKEKGDIPEGYSVSREKKERFSLILESASTNQTSMYLCASSWAATNEKLFFGSGTQLSVL.

This clone has a single count. The gene calls are TRBV28 and TRBJ1-5; no clear D gene. Germline-derived CDR1 and CDR2 are MDHEN and SYDVKM. Trimming left V 3 bases short and J 0 bases short, with 6 bases between. The CDR3 runs 14 residues. CDR3 region: CASSFSSSNQPQHF. Written as DNA, the CDR3 is TGTGCCAGCAGTTTTAGCAGTAGCAATCAGCCCCAGCATTTT.

This chain uses TRBV29-1 with TRBJ2-5; perhaps TRBD1 as D (6 bases). Germline V CDR1 and CDR2: SQVTM, ANQGSEA. The germline V and J ends were trimmed by 8 bases and 3 bases, with 16 bases remaining between them. There are 13 residues in the CDR3. CDR3 protein: CSLEVTGKETQYF. In nucleotides, the CDR3 is TGCAGCCTGGAGGTAACAGGGAAAGAGACCCAGTACTTC.

V and J are TRBV6-5 and TRBJ2-1; maybe TRBD2 (6 bases). Germline CDR1 and CDR2: MNHEY and SVGAGI. CDR3 size: 13 residues. V lost 6 bases and J 6 bases, leaving 12 bases between the germline ends. In nucleotides, the CDR3 is TGTGCCAGCAGCCTACGGGAGCCCAATGAGCAGTTCTTC. Translation gives CASSLREPNEQFF.

The chain carries TRBV30 and TRBJ1-1; 9 bases are a match to TRBD1. J gave up 4 bases and V 1 base, and 10 bases lay outside the gene matches. The CDR3 totals 16 residues. Looked up from germline, CDR1 is GTSNPN and CDR2 is SVGIG (reference sequence). The DNA for the CDR3 is TGTGCCTGGAGTGGGGGCCGGGGACAGGGCATCACTGAAGCTTTCTTT. Amino acids: CAWSGGRGQGITEAFF.